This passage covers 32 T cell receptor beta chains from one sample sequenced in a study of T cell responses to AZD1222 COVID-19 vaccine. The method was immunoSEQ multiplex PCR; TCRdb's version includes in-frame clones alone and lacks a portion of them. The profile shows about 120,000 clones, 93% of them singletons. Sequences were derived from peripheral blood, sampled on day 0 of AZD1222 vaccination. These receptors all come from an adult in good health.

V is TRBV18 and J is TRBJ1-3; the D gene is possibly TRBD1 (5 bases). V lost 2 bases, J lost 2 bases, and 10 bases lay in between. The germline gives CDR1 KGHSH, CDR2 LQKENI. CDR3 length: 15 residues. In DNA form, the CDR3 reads TGTGCCAGCTCACCAACGAGGGGAACTGGAAACACCATATATTTT. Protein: CASSPTRGTGNTIYF.

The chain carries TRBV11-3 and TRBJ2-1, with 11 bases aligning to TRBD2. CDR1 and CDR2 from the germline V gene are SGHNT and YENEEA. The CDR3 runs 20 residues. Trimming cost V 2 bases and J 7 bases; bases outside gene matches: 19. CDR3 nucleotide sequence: TGTGCCAGCAGCTTATCTGGGCTAGCGGGAGGCCCCCCACACAGGAATGAGCAGTTCTTC. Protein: CASSLSGLAGGPPHRNEQFF.

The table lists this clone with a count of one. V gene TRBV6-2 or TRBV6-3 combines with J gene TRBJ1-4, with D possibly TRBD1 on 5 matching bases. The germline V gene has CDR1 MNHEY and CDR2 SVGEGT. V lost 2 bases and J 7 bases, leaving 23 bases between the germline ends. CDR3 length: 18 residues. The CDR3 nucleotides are TGTGCCAGCAGTTACACAAGATTCTCCAGGGAAGAGGGTGAAAAACTGTTTTTT. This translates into CASSYTRFSREEGEKLFF.

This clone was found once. The chain's CDR3 is CASSFFDTQYF. As DNA, the CDR3 is TGTGCCAGCAGCTTCTTCGATACGCAGTATTTT. The rearrangement links TRBV7-9 to TRBJ2-3; D gene unclear. Germline-derived CDR1 and CDR2 are SEHNR and FQNEAQ (reference sequence). V was clipped by 3 bases and J by 6 bases, with 4 bases between them. The CDR3 runs to 11 residues.

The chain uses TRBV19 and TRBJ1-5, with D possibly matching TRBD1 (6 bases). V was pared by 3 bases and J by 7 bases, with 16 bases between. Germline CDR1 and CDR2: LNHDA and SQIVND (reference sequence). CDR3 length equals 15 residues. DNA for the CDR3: TGTGCCAGTAGTATCCGAGGGGGGGCCGGCCAGCCCCAGCATTTT. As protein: CASSIRGGAGQPQHF.

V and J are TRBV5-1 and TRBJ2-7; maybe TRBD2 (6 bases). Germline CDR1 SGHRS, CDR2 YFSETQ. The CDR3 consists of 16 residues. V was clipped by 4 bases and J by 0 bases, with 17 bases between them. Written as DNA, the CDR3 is TGCGCCAGCAGCCCAGGAACTAGCACCACCTCCTACGAGCAGTACTTC. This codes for CASSPGTSTTSYEQYF.

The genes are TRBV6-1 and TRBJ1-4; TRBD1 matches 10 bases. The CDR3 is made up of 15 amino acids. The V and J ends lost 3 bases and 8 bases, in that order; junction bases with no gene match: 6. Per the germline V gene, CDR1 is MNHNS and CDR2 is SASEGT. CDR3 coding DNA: TGTGCCAGCAGTGAGCCGGGACAGGGGAACGAAAAACTGTTTTTT. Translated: CASSEPGQGNEKLFF.

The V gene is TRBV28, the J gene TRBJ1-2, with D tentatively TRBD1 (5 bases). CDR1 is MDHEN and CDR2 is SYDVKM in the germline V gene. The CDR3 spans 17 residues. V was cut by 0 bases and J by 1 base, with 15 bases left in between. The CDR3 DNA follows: TGTGCCAGCAGTTTATGGATGAATTGGGGCGATAACTATGGCTACACCTTC. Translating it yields CASSLWMNWGDNYGYTF.

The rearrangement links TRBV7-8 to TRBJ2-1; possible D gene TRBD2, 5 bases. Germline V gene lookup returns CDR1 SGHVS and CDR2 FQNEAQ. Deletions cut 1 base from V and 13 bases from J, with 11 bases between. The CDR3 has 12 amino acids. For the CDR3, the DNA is TGTGCCAGCAGCTTAGGTATCGGGGTCCAGTTCTTC. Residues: CASSLGIGVQFF.

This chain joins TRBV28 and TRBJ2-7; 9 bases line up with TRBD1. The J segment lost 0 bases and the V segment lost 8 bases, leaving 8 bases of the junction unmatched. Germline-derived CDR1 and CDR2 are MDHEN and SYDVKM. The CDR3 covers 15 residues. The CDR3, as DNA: TGTGCCAGCTCGGACAGGGGATTAGGCTCCTACGAGCAGTACTTC. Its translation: CASSDRGLGSYEQYF.

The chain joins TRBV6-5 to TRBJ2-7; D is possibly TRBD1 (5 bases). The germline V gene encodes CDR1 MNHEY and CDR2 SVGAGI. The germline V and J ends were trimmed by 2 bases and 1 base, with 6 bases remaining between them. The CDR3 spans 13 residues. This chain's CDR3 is CASSYDRSYEQYF. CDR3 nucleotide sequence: TGTGCCAGCAGTTACGACAGATCCTACGAGCAGTACTTC.

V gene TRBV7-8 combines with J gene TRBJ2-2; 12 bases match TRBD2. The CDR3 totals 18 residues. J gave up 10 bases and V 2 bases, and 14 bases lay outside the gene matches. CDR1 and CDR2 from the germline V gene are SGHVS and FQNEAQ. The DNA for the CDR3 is TGTGCCAGCAGCTTACGATCGCTAGCGGGAGGGCCCCCCGAGGAGCTGTTTTTT. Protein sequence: CASSLRSLAGGPPEELFF. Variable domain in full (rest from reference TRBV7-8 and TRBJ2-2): GAGVSQSPRYKVAKRGQDVALRCDPISGHVSLFWYQQALGQGPEFLTYFQNEAQLDKSGLPSDRFFAERPEGSVSTLKIQRTQQEDSAVYLCASSLRSLAGGPPEELFFGEGSRLTVL.

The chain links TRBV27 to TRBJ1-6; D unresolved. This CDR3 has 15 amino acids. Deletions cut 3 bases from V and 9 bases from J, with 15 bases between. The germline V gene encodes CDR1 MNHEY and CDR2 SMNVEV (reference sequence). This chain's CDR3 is CASSFTVETISPLHF. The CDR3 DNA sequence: TGTGCCAGCAGTTTTACCGTGGAAACAATTTCACCCCTCCACTTT.

This chain's CDR3 is CASSVTGGKGELFF. In DNA, the CDR3 is TGTGCCAGCAGTGTCACGGGCGGGAAGGGGGAGCTGTTTTTT. V usage is TRBV6-2 or TRBV6-3 and J usage is TRBJ2-2; TRBD2 might be the D (6 bases). This CDR3 contains 14 residues. Trimming shortened V by 5 bases and J by 8 bases, and 15 bases separated the two germline ends. Germline CDR1 reads MNHEY; CDR2 reads SVGEGT.

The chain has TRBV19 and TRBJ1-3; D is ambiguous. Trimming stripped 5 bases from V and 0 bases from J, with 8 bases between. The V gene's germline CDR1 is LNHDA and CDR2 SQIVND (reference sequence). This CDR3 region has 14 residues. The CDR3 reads CASSQTSSGNTIYF. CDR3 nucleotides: TGTGCCAGTAGTCAGACGAGCTCTGGAAACACCATATATTTT.

CDR3 residues: CASSLGRDTGSYEQYF. The CDR3 DNA reads as TGTGCCAGCAGCTTAGGGAGGGACACCGGCTCCTACGAGCAGTACTTC. The genes are TRBV7-9 and TRBJ2-7; D may correspond to TRBD1 or TRBD2 (6 bases each). Trimming left V 1 base short and J 0 bases short, with 13 bases between. Germline-derived CDR1 and CDR2 are SEHNR and FQNEAQ (reference sequence). The CDR3 sequence is 16 residues long.

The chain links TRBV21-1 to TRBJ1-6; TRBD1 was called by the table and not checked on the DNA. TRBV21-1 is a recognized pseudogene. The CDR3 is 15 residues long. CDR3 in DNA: TGTGCCAGCAGCAAAGTCACAGGGGCAGGGTTCTCCCTCCACTTT. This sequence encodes CASSKVTGAGFSLHF.

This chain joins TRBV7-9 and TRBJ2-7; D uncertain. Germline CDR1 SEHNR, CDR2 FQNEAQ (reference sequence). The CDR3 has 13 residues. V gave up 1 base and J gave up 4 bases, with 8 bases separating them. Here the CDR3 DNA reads TGTGCCAGCAGCTTAGTACGGGTATACGAGCAGTACTTC. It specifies CASSLVRVYEQYF. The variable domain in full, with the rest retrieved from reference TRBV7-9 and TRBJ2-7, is DTGVSQNPRHKITKRGQNVTFRCDPISEHNRLYWYRQTLGQGPEFLTYFQNEAQLEKSRLLSDRFSAERPKGSFSTLEIQRTEQGDSAMYLCASSLVRVYEQYFGPGTRLTVT.

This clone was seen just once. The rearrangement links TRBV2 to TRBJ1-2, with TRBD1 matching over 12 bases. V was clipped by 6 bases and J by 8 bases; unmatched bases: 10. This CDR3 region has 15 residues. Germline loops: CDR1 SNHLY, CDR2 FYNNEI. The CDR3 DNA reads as TGTGCCAGCAGCCCTCGGGGACAGGGGGCGCGAGGCTACACCTTC. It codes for CASSPRGQGARGYTF.

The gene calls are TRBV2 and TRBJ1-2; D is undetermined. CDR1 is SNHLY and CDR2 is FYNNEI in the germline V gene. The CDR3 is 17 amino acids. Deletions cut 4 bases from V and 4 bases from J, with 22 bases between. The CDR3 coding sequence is TGTGCCAGCAGTGCGGCCCTCTCCCCGGCCGCGCCCTATGGCTACACCTTC. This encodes CASSAALSPAAPYGYTF.

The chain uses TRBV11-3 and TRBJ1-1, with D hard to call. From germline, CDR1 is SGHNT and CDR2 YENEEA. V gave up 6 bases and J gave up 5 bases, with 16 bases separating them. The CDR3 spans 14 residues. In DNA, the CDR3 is TGTGCCAGCAGTCAACGACGGGGATCGACTGAAGCTTTCTTT. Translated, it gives CASSQRRGSTEAFF. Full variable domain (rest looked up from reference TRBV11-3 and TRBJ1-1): EAGVVQSPRYKIIEKKQPVAFWCNPISGHNTLYWYLQNLGQGPELLIRYENEEAVDDSQLPKDRFSAERLKGVDSTLKIQPAELGDSAVYLCASSQRRGSTEAFFGQGTRLTVV.

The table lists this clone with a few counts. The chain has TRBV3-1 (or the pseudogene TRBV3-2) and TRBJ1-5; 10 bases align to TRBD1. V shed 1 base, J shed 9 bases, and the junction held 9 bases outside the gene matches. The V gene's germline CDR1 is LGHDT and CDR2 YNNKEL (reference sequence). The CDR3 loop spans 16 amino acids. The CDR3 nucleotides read TGTGCCAGCAGCCAAGGAGCTGGACAGGGGGTACGGCCCCAGCATTTT. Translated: CASSQGAGQGVRPQHF.

The CDR3 nucleotides are TGTGCCAGCAGCCGAGAGGCGGGGACAGGGGTTGGCTACACCTTC. This gives the protein CASSREAGTGVGYTF. The chain employs TRBV3-1 (or the pseudogene TRBV3-2) and TRBJ1-2, with 10 bases aligning to TRBD1. CDR1 is LGHDT, CDR2 YNNKEL, per germline (reference sequence). Trimming cost V 4 bases and J 7 bases; bases outside gene matches: 9. This CDR3 contains 15 residues.

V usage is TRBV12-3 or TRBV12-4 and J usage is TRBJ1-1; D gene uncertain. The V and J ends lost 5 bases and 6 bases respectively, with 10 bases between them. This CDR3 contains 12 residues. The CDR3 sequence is CASSVSLSEAFF. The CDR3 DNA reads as TGTGCCAGCAGTGTTTCCCTTTCTGAAGCTTTCTTT.

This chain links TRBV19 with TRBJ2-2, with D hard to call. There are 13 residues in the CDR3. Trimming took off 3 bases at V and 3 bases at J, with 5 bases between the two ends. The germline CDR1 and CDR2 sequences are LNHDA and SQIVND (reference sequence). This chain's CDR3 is CASSMWDTGELFF. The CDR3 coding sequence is TGTGCCAGTAGTATGTGGGACACCGGGGAGCTGTTTTTT.

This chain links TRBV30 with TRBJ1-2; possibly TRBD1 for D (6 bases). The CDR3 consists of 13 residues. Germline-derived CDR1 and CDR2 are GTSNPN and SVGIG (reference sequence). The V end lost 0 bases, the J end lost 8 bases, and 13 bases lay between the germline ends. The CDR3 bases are TGTGCCTGGAGTGTACTGGCAGGGGAAGGCTACACCTTC. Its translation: CAWSVLAGEGYTF. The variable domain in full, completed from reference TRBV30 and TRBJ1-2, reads SQTIHQWPATLVQPVGSPLSLECTVEGTSNPNLYWYRQAAGRGLQLLFYSVGIGQISSEVPQNLSASRPQDRQFILSSKKLLLSDSGFYLCAWSVLAGEGYTFGSGTRLTVV.

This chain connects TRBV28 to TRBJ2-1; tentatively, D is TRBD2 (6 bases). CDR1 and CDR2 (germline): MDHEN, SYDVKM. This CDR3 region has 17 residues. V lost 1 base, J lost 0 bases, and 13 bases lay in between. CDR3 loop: CASSLFDGSISYNEQFF. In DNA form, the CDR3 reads TGTGCCAGCAGTTTATTTGACGGGAGTATCTCCTACAATGAGCAGTTCTTC.

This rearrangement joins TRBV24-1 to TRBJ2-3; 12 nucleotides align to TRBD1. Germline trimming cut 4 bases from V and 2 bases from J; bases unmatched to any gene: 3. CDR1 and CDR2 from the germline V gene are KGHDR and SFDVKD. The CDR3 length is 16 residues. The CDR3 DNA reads TGTGCCACCAGTGAGACGGGACAGGGGGCCACAGATACGCAGTATTTT. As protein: CATSETGQGATDTQYF.

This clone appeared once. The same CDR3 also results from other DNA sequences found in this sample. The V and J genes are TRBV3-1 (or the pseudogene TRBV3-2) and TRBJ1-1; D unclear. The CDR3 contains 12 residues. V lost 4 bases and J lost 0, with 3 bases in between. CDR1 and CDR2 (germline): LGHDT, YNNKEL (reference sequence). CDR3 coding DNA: TGTGCCAGCAGCCGCCTGAACACTGAAGCTTTCTTT. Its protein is CASSRLNTEAFF.

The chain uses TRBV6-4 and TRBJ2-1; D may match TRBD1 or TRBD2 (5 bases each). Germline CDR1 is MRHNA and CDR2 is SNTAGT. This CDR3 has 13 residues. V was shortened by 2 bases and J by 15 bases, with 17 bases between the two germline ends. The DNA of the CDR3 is TGTGCCAGCAGTGACGGACCCGGGACCCGTGCGTTCTTC. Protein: CASSDGPGTRAFF.

The chain's CDR3 is CASSQESGATEQFF. The CDR3 DNA reads TGCGCCAGCAGCCAAGAATCCGGGGCCACTGAGCAGTTCTTC. The chain uses TRBV4-1 and TRBJ2-1; either TRBD1 or TRBD2 may fit D (5 bases each). Germline values: CDR1 MGHRA, CDR2 YSYEKL. Trimming left V 0 bases short and J 9 bases short, with 12 bases between. The CDR3 runs to 14 residues.

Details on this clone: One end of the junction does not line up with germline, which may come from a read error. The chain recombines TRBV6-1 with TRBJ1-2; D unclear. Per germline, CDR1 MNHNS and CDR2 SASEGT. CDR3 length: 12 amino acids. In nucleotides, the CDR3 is TGTGCCAGCAGTGAAAAGATAGGTGCGCTCCTCTTC. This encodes CASSEKIGALLF.